What follows is one T cell receptor (beta chain) and its context. These data are taken from a study of OX40 agonist ivuxolimab in advanced cancers. Measured with immunoSEQ multiplex PCR; TCRdb has only the in-frame clones, and not every one. The profile shows 40,000 to 45,000 clones, 91% of them singletons. This sequence was found in an adult with an advanced solid tumor such as melanoma, head and neck, liver or kidney cancer. The sample consisted of CD4+ or CD8+ T cells sorted from blood, taken in a trial of the OX40 agonist ivuxolimab.

CDR3 region: CASRASGGNEQFF. CDR3 sequence (DNA): TGTGCCAGCAGAGCCAGCGGTGGCAATGAGCAGTTCTTC. The chain has TRBV6-5 and TRBJ2-1; D perhaps matches TRBD2 (5 bases). The CDR3 sequence is 13 residues long. Per germline, CDR1 MNHEY and CDR2 SVGAGI. V lost 6 bases, J lost 6 bases, and 12 bases lay in between.